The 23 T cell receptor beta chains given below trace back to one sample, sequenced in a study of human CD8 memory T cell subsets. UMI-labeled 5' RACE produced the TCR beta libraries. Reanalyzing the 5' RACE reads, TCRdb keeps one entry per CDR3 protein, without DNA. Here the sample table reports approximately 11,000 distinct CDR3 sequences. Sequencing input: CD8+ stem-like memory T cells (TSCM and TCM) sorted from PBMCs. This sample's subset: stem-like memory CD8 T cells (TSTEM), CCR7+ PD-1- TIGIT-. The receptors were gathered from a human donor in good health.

CDR3: CASSRIVNEQFF. This chain uses TRBV7-6 with TRBJ2-1. The germline gives CDR1 SGHVS, CDR2 FNYEAQ. The CDR3 is 12 residues long.

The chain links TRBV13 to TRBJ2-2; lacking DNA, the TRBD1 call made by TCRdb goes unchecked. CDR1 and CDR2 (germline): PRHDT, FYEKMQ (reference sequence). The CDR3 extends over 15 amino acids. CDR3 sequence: CASSDQGARSRELFF.

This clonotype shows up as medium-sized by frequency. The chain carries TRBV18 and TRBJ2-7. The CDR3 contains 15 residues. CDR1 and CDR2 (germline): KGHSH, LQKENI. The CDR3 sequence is CASSPPGTHSYEQYF.

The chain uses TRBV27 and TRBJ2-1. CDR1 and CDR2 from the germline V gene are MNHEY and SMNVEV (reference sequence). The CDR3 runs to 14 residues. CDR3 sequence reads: CASSYRGSYNEQFF.

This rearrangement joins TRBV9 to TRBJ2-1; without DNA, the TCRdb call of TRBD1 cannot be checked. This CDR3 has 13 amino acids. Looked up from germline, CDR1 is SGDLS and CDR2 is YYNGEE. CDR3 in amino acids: CASSVGGEGNTFF.

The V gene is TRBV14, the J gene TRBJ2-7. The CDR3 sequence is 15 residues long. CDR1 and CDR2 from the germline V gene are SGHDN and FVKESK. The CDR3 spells CASSQEMGRPYEQYF.

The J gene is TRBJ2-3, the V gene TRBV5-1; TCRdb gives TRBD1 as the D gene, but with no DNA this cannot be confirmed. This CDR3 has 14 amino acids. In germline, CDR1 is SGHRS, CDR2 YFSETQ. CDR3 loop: CASKEDRGFDTQYF.

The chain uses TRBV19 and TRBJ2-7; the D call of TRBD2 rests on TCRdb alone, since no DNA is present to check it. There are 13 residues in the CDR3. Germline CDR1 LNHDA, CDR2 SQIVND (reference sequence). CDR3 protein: CASSPTSRYEQYF.

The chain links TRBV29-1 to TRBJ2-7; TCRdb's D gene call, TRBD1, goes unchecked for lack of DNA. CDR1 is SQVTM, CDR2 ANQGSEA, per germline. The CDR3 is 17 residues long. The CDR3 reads CSVEDPTPSGIAYEQYF.

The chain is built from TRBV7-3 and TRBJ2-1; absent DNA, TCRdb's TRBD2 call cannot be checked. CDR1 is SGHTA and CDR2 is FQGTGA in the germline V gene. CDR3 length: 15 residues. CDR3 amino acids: CASSLRSGGHNEQFF.

CDR3 residues: CASSHNPSSYNEQFF. The chain is built from TRBV7-6 and TRBJ2-1. The germline V gene encodes CDR1 SGHVS and CDR2 FNYEAQ. The CDR3 is 15 residues long.

CDR3 residues: CASSLVHAGRGETQYF. This chain joins TRBV5-4 and TRBJ2-5; TCRdb calls TRBD1, which cannot be checked without DNA. Germline CDR1 and CDR2: SGHNT and YYREEE (reference sequence). The CDR3 is made up of 16 amino acids. Combining the CDR3 with reference TRBV5-4 and TRBJ2-5 gives the whole variable domain ETGVTQSPTHLIKTRGQQVTLRCSSQSGHNTVSWYQQALGQGPQFIFQYYREEENGRGNFPPRFSGLQFPNYSSELNVNALELDDSALYLCASSLVHAGRGETQYFGPGTRLLVL.

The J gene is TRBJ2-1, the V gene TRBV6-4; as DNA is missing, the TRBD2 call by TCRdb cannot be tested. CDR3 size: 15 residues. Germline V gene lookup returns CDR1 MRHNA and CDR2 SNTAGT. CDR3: CASSLGASGSDEQFF.

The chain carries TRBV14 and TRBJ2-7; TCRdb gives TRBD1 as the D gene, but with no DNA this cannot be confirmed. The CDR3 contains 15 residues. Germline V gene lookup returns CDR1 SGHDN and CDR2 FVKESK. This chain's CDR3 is CASSQFRQGYNEQYF.

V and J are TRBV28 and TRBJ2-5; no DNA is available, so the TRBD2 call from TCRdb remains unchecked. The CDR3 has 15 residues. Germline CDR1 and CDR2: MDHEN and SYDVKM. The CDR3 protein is CASSFGIEGSETQYF.

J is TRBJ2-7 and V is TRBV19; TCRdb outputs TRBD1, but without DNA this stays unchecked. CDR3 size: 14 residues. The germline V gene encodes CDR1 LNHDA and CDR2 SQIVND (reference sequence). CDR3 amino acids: CASSAGTGTYEQYF.

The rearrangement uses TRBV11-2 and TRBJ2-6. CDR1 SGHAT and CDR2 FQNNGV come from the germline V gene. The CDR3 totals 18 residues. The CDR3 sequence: CASSPLLSLGSGANVLTF.

CDR3 loop: CASSLRDRGVDEQYF. The chain employs TRBV7-6 and TRBJ2-7; TCRdb reports TRBD1, a call that lacks DNA to check it against. CDR3 size: 15 residues. Germline V gene data show CDR1 as SGHVS and CDR2 as FNYEAQ.

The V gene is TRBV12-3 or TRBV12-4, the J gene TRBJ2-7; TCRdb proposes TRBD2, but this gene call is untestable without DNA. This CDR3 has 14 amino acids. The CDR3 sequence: CASSFGTSSYEQYF.

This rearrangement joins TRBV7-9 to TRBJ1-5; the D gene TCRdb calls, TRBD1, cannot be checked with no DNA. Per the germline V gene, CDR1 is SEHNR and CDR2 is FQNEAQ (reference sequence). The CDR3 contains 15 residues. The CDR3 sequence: CASSPGGYSNQPQHF.

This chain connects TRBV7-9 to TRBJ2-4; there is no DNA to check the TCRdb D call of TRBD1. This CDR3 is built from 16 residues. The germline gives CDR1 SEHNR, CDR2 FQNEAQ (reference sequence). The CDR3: CASSSRDPQSKNIQYF.

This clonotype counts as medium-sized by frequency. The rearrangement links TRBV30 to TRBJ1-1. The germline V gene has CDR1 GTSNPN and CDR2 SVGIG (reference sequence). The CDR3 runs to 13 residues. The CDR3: CAWSMSQDTEAFF.

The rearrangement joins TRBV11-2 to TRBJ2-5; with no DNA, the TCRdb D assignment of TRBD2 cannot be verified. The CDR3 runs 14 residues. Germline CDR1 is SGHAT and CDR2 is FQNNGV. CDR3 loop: CASSLGPDQETQYF.